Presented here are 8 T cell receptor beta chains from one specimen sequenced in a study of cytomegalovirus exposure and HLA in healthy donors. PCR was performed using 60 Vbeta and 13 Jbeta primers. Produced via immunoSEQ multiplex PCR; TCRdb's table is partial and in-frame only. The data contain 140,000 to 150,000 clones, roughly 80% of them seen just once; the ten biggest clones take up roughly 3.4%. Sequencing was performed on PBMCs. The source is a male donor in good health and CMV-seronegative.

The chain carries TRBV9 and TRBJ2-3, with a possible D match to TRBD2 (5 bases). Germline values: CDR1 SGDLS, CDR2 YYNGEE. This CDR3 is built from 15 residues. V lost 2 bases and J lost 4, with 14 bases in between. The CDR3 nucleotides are TGTGCCAGCAGCGTGTCTAGCCATTCATCAGATACGCAGTATTTT. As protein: CASSVSSHSSDTQYF.

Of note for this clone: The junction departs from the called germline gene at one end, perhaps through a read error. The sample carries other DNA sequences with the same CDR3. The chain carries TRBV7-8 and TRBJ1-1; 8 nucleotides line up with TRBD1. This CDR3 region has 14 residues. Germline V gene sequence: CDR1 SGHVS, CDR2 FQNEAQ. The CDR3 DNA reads TGTGCCAGCAGCTCACAGGGGGTGAATACTGAAGCTTTCTTT. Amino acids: CASSSQGVNTEAFF.

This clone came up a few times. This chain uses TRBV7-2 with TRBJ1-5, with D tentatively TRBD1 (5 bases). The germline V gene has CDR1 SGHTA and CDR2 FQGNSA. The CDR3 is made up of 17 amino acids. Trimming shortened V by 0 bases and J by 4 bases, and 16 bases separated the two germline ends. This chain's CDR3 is CASSLAGGRKGNQPQHF. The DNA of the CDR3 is TGTGCCAGCAGCTTAGCGGGGGGGAGAAAAGGGAATCAGCCCCAGCATTTT.

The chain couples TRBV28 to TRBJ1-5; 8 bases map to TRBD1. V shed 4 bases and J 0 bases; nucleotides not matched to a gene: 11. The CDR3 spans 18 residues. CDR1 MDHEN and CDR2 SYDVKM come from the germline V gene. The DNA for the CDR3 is TGTGCCAGCAGTTCACCGGACAGGGAAAGGAATAGCAATCAGCCCCAGCATTTT. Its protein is CASSSPDRERNSNQPQHF.

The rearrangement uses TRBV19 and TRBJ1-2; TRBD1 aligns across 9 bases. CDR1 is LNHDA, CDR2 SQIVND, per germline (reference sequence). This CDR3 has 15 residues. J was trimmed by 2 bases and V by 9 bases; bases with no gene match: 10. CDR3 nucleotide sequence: TGTGCCAGCAAATCCCTCGGACAGGGGAACTATGGCTACACCTTC. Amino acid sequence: CASKSLGQGNYGYTF.

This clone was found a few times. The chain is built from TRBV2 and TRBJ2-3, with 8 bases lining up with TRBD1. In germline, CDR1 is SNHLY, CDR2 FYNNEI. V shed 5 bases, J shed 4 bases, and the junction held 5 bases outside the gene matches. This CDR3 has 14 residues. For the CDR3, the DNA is TGTGCCAGCAGTACAGGGGGAAGGGCAGATACGCAGTATTTT. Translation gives CASSTGGRADTQYF.

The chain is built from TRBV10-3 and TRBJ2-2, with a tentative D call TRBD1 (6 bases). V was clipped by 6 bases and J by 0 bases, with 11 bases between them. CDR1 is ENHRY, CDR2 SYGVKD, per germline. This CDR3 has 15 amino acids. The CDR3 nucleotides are TGTGCCATCAGGGCAGGGGACACGAACACCGGGGAGCTGTTTTTT. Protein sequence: CAIRAGDTNTGELFF.

CDR3 bases: TGTGCCAGCAGTTCGACAGGGGCGAGCACCTTC. Its translation: CASSSTGASTF. V is TRBV28 and J is TRBJ1-2; 8 bases map to TRBD1. After removal of 4 bases from V and 13 bases from J, the junction contained 5 bases not matched to a gene. Germline assignment: CDR1 MDHEN and CDR2 SYDVKM. The CDR3 contains 11 residues.